What follows are 30 T cell receptor beta chains derived from one specimen sequenced in a study of T-cell memory formation after mild COVID-19. TCRdb re-called the 5' RACE reads through MiXCR, storing one row per CDR3 protein. The sample shows 190,000 or so distinct CDR3 sequences, about 22% of them seen only once. The sample was PBMCs or a T cell subset sorted from them (not recorded which). Source of these receptors: an adult woman who had mild COVID-19 (a few samples of this study predate the infection). Cell type and time point are not known.

This clonotype came up a few times. The rearrangement joins TRBV4-1 to TRBJ2-2; the D gene is possibly TRBD1 (6 bases). This CDR3 spans 15 amino acids. The V gene's germline CDR1 is MGHRA and CDR2 YSYEKL. With 5 bases removed from V and 4 bases from J, the gap between germline ends came to 14 bases. The CDR3 region has the DNA TGCGCCAGCAGCAGCCCCGGCAGGGGCACCGGGGAGCTGTTTTTT. The encoded protein is CASSSPGRGTGELFF.

The CDR3 region is CASSFSDFYGYTF. The CDR3 DNA reads TGTGCCAGCAGCTTTTCGGACTTCTATGGCTACACCTTC. The J gene is TRBJ1-2, the V gene TRBV7-2, with no clear D. Trimming stripped 3 bases from V and 4 bases from J, with 9 bases between. Germline V gives CDR1 SGHTA, CDR2 FQGNSA. CDR3 length: 13 amino acids.

This clonotype has just a few counts. The rearrangement joins TRBV19 to TRBJ2-1; D is undetermined. The germline gives CDR1 LNHDA, CDR2 SQIVND (reference sequence). Trimming pared 2 bases from V and 5 bases from J, leaving 10 bases between. CDR3 length: 14 residues. The CDR3 spells CASSILETDNEQFF. The CDR3 DNA follows: TGTGCCAGTAGTATATTAGAGACCGACAATGAGCAGTTCTTC. The variable domain in full, completed from reference TRBV19 and TRBJ2-1, reads DGGITQSPKYLFRKEGQNVTLSCEQNLNHDAMYWYRQDPGQGLRLIYYSQIVNDFQKGDIAEGYSVSREKKESFPLTVTSAQKNPTAFYLCASSILETDNEQFFGPGTRLTVL.

The chain is built from TRBV7-8 and TRBJ1-1, with 7 nucleotides matching TRBD1. Germline CDR1 reads SGHVS; CDR2 reads FQNEAQ. The junction had 11 bases not matched to a gene; V was cut back by 0 bases and J by 7 bases. The CDR3 totals 16 residues. The CDR3 spells CASSLASPDRDGEAFF. DNA of the CDR3: TGTGCCAGCAGCTTAGCCTCCCCTGACAGGGACGGTGAAGCTTTCTTT.

V gene TRBV4-2 combines with J gene TRBJ2-7; D not resolved. With 0 bases removed from V and 6 bases from J, the gap between germline ends came to 6 bases. Germline loops: CDR1 LGHNA, CDR2 YNFKEQ. The CDR3 spans 12 residues. The CDR3 DNA reads TGTGCCAGCAGCCAAGATTCTGGCGAGCAGTACTTC. The encoded protein is CASSQDSGEQYF.

This chain uses TRBV6-5 with TRBJ2-3, with D perhaps assigned TRBD1 or TRBD2 (5 bases each). From germline, CDR1 is MNHEY and CDR2 SVGAGI. The CDR3 is 16 residues long. V lost 7 bases and J lost 2, with 19 bases in between. CDR3 DNA sequence: TGTGCCAGCAATCAGTTCGCCGGGACGAACACAGATACGCAGTATTTT. It codes for CASNQFAGTNTDTQYF.

The chain joins TRBV27 to TRBJ2-3; TRBD2 might be the D (5 bases). V was shortened by 4 bases and J by 4 bases, with 12 bases between the two germline ends. Germline CDR1 reads MNHEY; CDR2 reads SMNVEV (reference sequence). This CDR3 is built from 14 residues. The DNA for the CDR3 is TGTGCCAGCAGTTGGTCTAGCCCCGCAGATACGCAGTATTTT. It is translated as CASSWSSPADTQYF.

V is TRBV2 and J is TRBJ2-7; the D gene could be TRBD1 or TRBD2 (5 bases each). The ends were cut back, 7 bases at V and 5 bases at J, with 21 bases in the middle. CDR1 is SNHLY, CDR2 FYNNEI, per germline. The CDR3 length is 15 residues. CDR3 residues: CASTGSGRDGHEQYF. The CDR3 region has the DNA TGTGCCAGCACGGGTTCGGGAAGGGACGGACACGAGCAGTACTTC.

In this sample, this clonotype turned up a few times. This chain joins TRBV5-1 and TRBJ1-5; TRBD1 matches 12 bases. J was trimmed by 2 bases and V by 4 bases; bases with no gene match: 4. The CDR3 is 16 residues long. Per the germline V gene, CDR1 is SGHRS and CDR2 is YFSETQ. CDR3 DNA sequence: TGCGCCAGCAGCCCGGGACAGGGGGCCGGCAATCAGCCCCAGCATTTT. As protein: CASSPGQGAGNQPQHF. Variable domain in full (rest from reference TRBV5-1 and TRBJ1-5): KAGVTQTPRYLIKTRGQQVTLSCSPISGHRSVSWYQQTPGQGLQFLFEYFSETQRNKGNFPGRFSGRQFSNSRSEMNVSTLELGDSALYLCASSPGQGAGNQPQHFGDGTRLSIL.

This sequence joins TRBV7-2 and TRBJ2-3, with D uncertain. Trimming pared 5 bases from V and 1 base from J, leaving 10 bases between. Germline V lookup: CDR1 SGHTA, CDR2 FQGNSA. This CDR3 is 14 amino acids long. CDR3 nucleotide sequence: TGTGCCAGCAGCCGGTACAGTGGCACAGATACGCAGTATTTT. Residues: CASSRYSGTDTQYF. Using reference TRBV7-2 and TRBJ2-3 for the parts outside the CDR3, the full variable domain is GAGVSQSPSNKVTEKGKDVELRCDPISGHTALYWYRQSLGQGLEFLIYFQGNSAPDKSGLPSDRFSAERTGGSVSTLTIQRTQQEDSAVYLCASSRYSGTDTQYFGPGTRLTVL.

This clonotype is a singleton in its sample. The chain uses TRBV4-2 and TRBJ2-7; D may correspond to TRBD1 or TRBD2 (5 bases each). This CDR3 is built from 15 residues. Trimming took 2 bases from V and 4 from J, leaving 15 bases between them. The germline V gene has CDR1 LGHNA and CDR2 YNFKEQ. In DNA, the CDR3 is TGTGCCAGCAGCCAACCTGGGACCTTGGAGTACGAGCAGTACTTC. It is translated as CASSQPGTLEYEQYF.

This clonotype was seen just once. The rearrangement joins TRBV6-2 or TRBV6-3 to TRBJ1-6; 7 bases align to TRBD1. The germline V gene encodes CDR1 MNHEY and CDR2 SVGEGT. The CDR3 has 20 residues. The ends lost 5 bases at V and 7 bases at J; junction bases unmatched: 23. The CDR3 DNA reads as TGTGCCAGCAGTCATCACTTATCGACGACAGGGAGAGGGCGGAATTCACCCCTCCACTTT. Amino acids: CASSHHLSTTGRGRNSPLHF.

V and J are TRBV25-1 and TRBJ1-4; D is uncertain. The V and J ends lost 5 bases and 7 bases respectively, with 8 bases between them. The CDR3 runs 12 residues. Germline V gene lookup returns CDR1 MGHDK and CDR2 SYGVNS. The CDR3 DNA reads TGTGCCAGCAGTCCCCGGGGTGAAAAACTGTTTTTT. This translates into CASSPRGEKLFF.

This clonotype occurred a few times. The rearrangement links TRBV5-1 to TRBJ2-5, with D perhaps TRBD2 (7 bases). This CDR3 has 15 residues. V lost 0 bases, J lost 5 bases, and 14 bases lay in between. The V gene's germline CDR1 is SGHRS and CDR2 YFSETQ. In nucleotides, the CDR3 is TGCGCCAGCAGCTTGGTTGGGGGGGCCGGGGAGACCCAGTACTTC. This translates into CASSLVGGAGETQYF.

A few counts support this clonotype. This chain joins TRBV20-1 and TRBJ2-3; D not resolved. Trimming stripped 1 base from V and 2 bases from J, with 4 bases between. This CDR3 has 12 residues. Germline CDR1 is DFQATT and CDR2 is SNEGSKA (reference sequence). CDR3 region: CSARGITDTQYF. CDR3 nucleotides: TGCAGTGCTAGAGGGATCACAGATACGCAGTATTTT.

The V call is TRBV6-5, the J call TRBJ2-6, with TRBD2 as a possible D gene (5 bases). Germline V CDR1 and CDR2: MNHEY, SVGAGI. Trimming took off 5 bases at V and 1 base at J, with 21 bases between the two ends. This CDR3 comprises 19 residues. CDR3 amino acids: CASSRRDPVDSSGANVLTF. The CDR3, as DNA: TGTGCCAGCAGTCGTCGGGATCCCGTCGATTCGTCTGGGGCCAACGTCCTGACTTTC.

This clonotype was observed a handful of times. The chain employs TRBV3-1 and TRBJ2-5, with 7 bases fitting TRBD2. Germline values: CDR1 LGHDT, CDR2 YNNKEL (reference sequence). The trim removed 3 bases at V and 5 bases at J, leaving 9 bases unmatched. There are 15 residues in the CDR3. The CDR3 loop is CASSQDENSGETQYF. CDR3 sequence (DNA): TGTGCCAGCAGCCAGGACGAGAATAGCGGGGAGACCCAGTACTTC.

This clonotype was seen more than once but under ten times. The chain couples TRBV7-2 to TRBJ2-3, with 8 positions matching TRBD2. Trimming cost V 3 bases and J 6 bases; bases outside gene matches: 17. The CDR3 length is 18 residues. From germline, CDR1 is SGHTA and CDR2 FQGNSA. The CDR3 DNA reads as TGTGCCAGCAGCTTTACCCCCCAACTAGCGGACCCGGGCGATACGCAGTATTTT. It translates to CASSFTPQLADPGDTQYF.

This clonotype turned up a few times. The chain is built from TRBV6-2 or TRBV6-3 and TRBJ2-6, with 7 bases aligning to TRBD2. CDR1 is MNHEY and CDR2 is SVGEGT in the germline V gene. The CDR3 is 14 residues long. Trimming took 6 bases from V and 14 from J; bases not matched to a gene: 13. Here the CDR3 DNA reads TGTGCCAGCAGACTTCAGGGACTACTTAGCCTCCTGACTTTC. This codes for CASRLQGLLSLLTF.

V and J are TRBV5-1 and TRBJ2-7, with D unresolved. This CDR3 comprises 16 residues. Germline V lookup: CDR1 SGHRS, CDR2 YFSETQ. Trimming removed 0 bases at V and 1 base at J, with 14 bases between. The CDR3, as DNA: TGCGCCAGCAGCTTGGACTCGGGCCCTCCATCCTACGAGCAGTACTTC. Translated, it gives CASSLDSGPPSYEQYF.

The chain links TRBV29-1 to TRBJ2-7; 10 nucleotides agree with TRBD1. This CDR3 is built from 15 residues. The germline CDR1 and CDR2 sequences are SQVTM and ANQGSEA. V lost 1 base, J lost 6 bases, and 9 bases stayed unmatched. For the CDR3, the DNA is TGCAGCGTTGAAGGGGACAGGGGAAAACCTGGCGAGCAGTACTTC. Translation gives CSVEGDRGKPGEQYF.

The chain recombines TRBV27 with TRBJ2-2, with unresolved D. CDR3 length: 12 residues. V lost 4 bases and J 6 bases, leaving 6 bases between the germline ends. CDR1 is MNHEY and CDR2 is SMNVEV in the germline V gene (reference sequence). CDR3 amino acids: CASSSPSGELFF. The CDR3 nucleotides read TGTGCCAGCAGTTCACCCTCCGGGGAGCTGTTTTTT.

This clonotype was counted at least ten times. The chain recombines TRBV6-5 with TRBJ1-2, with TRBD1 matching 7 bases. The CDR3 sequence is 19 residues long. Germline V gene lookup returns CDR1 MNHEY and CDR2 SVGAGI. J gave up 3 bases and V 2 bases, and 18 bases lay outside the gene matches. CDR3 loop: CASSYLYYSPGQPDYGYTF. In DNA, the CDR3 is TGTGCCAGCAGTTACCTCTACTACTCTCCGGGACAGCCGGACTATGGCTACACCTTC.

This clonotype was seen a handful of times. The chain recombines TRBV3-1 with TRBJ2-1; 7 bases line up with TRBD2. The CDR3 is 12 residues long. Germline CDR1 LGHDT, CDR2 YNNKEL (reference sequence). V gave up 6 bases and J gave up 10 bases; unmatched junction bases: 6. This chain's CDR3 is CASRLAGDEQFF. In DNA form, the CDR3 reads TGTGCCAGCAGGCTCGCGGGGGACGAGCAGTTCTTC.

The chain uses TRBV20-1 and TRBJ2-7; 7 bases fit TRBD1. Germline-derived CDR1 and CDR2 are DFQATT and SNEGSKA (reference sequence). J was trimmed by 2 bases and V by 3 bases; bases with no gene match: 4. This CDR3 is built from 13 residues. CDR3 sequence (DNA): TGCAGTGCTAGTGGCCAGGGGGCCTACGAGCAGTACTTC. Its protein product is CSASGQGAYEQYF.

This sequence joins TRBV20-1 and TRBJ2-1; perhaps TRBD1 as D (6 bases). CDR1 and CDR2 from the germline V gene are DFQATT and SNEGSKA (reference sequence). With 1 base removed from V and 0 bases from J, the gap between germline ends came to 10 bases. This CDR3 is 15 amino acids long. In DNA form, the CDR3 reads TGCAGTGCTAGAGGTACAGGGTCCTCCTACAATGAGCAGTTCTTC. This gives the protein CSARGTGSSYNEQFF.

The chain joins TRBV4-1 to TRBJ2-7; D possibly matches TRBD1 or TRBD2 (6 bases each). CDR1 and CDR2 (germline): MGHRA, YSYEKL. This CDR3 has 15 residues. V lost 2 bases and J lost 7, with 18 bases in between. The CDR3 here is CASSQRQEGTWEQYF. The CDR3 DNA reads TGCGCCAGCAGCCAAAGACAGGAGGGTACATGGGAGCAGTACTTC.

This clonotype was seen a handful of times. V gene TRBV12-3 or TRBV12-4 combines with J gene TRBJ2-7, with D uncertain. CDR3 length equals 14 residues. V gave up 5 bases and J gave up 5 bases, with 16 bases separating them. In DNA, the CDR3 is TGTGCCAGCAGTACCGGTCCCACTCCCGACGAGCAGTACTTC. Amino acids: CASSTGPTPDEQYF.

This clonotype showed up just once. V is TRBV11-3 and J is TRBJ2-1; D is unresolved. Germline V CDR1 and CDR2: SGHNT, YENEEA. V shed 5 bases and J shed 7 bases, with 18 bases lying between them. CDR3 length: 15 amino acids. The CDR3 loop reads CASSPLGVRANEQFF. The CDR3 DNA is TGTGCCAGCAGCCCCCTAGGAGTAAGGGCGAATGAGCAGTTCTTC.

The table lists this clonotype with a few counts. The chain couples TRBV15 to TRBJ2-7; a weak D match, TRBD2 (5 bases). This CDR3 has 15 residues. The germline V gene has CDR1 LNHNV and CDR2 YYDKDF (reference sequence). The germline V and J ends were trimmed by 0 bases and 1 base, with 10 bases remaining between them. In nucleotides, the CDR3 is TGTGCCACCAGCAGAGATCGCGGGCCTTCCTACGAGCAGTACTTC. Translating it yields CATSRDRGPSYEQYF.